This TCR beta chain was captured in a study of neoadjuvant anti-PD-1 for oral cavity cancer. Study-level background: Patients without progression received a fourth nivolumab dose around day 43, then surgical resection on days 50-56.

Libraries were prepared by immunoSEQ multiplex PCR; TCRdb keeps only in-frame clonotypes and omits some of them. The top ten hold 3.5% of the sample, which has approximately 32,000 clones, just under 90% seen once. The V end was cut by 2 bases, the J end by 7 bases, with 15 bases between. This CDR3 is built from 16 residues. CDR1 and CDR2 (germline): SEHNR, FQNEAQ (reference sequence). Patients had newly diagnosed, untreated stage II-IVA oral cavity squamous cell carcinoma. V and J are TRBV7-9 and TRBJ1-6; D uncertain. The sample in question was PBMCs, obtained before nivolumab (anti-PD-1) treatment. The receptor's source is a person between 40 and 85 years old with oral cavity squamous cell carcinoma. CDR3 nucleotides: TGTGCCAGCAGCTTAAGGGTCGGAGTGCAGAATTCACCCCTCCACTTT. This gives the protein CASSLRVGVQNSPLHF.